What follows describes a single T cell receptor (beta chain). Both iRepertoire HTBI primers and Arm-PCR of CDR3 regions were used to build the TCR beta libraries. TCRdb recomputed calls from the multiplex PCR reads with MiXCR, one row per CDR3 protein. The sample includes about 380,000 distinct CDR3 sequences, 15% of them seen just once. Time point indicated: newly diagnosed GD, antithyroid drugs for less than 3 months. PBMC-extracted RNA yielded the TCR library. The CDR3 extends over 15 amino acids. The J segment lost 1 base and the V segment lost 5 bases, leaving 5 bases of the junction unmatched. Per germline, CDR1 MNHNS and CDR2 SASEGT. This record comes from a study of regulatory T cells in long-lasting Graves disease.

The receptor's source is a female donor with Graves disease. The V and J genes are TRBV6-1 and TRBJ2-3; TRBD2 matches at 8 bases. The specimen comprised peripheral blood mononuclear cells (PBMCs), sampled at new diagnosis, from a patient treated with antithyroid drugs. The CDR3 reads CASSILAEGTDTQYF. The DNA for the CDR3 is TGTGCCAGCAGTATACTAGCGGAGGGCACAGATACGCAGTATTTT.